This T cell receptor (beta chain) is drawn from a study of blood T cell repertoires in COVID-19. As for the study in general: Samples came from the United States, Italy and Spain, spanning acute and convalescent COVID-19. In each case, the material was cDNA or gDNA derived from T cells, B-cell-depleted T cells, or PBMCs.

Germline V gene data show CDR1 as SGHRS and CDR2 as YFSETQ. The J segment lost 4 bases and the V segment lost 4 bases, leaving 5 bases of the junction unmatched. CDR3 length: 15 residues. Original analysis: Reference gene primer amplification yielded estimated nucleated cell counts. Profiled with immunoSEQ multiplex PCR; TCRdb holds only in-frame clones, not every one. That table furnishes V, J and clone size, whereas the DNA furnished D and trimming. Of hundreds of thousands of clones in the sample, 85% were seen once. The TCR originated in a human donor in a cohort sampled during active COVID-19. Sequenced: peripheral blood. The chain links TRBV5-1 to TRBJ2-4, with 10 bases fitting TRBD2. CDR3 amino acids: CASSMSGGAKNIQYF. CDR3 DNA: TGCGCCAGCAGCATGAGCGGGGGGGCAAAAAACATTCAGTACTTC.